The source of this T cell receptor beta chain is a study of CD8+ T cells in alopecia areata. Study-wide points: Among the cells sequenced in scalp samples are also the resident alphabeta T cells of normal skin. More clonal than normal scalp was lesional scalp, particularly alopecia totalis/universalis. In patients, TCRs were shared less clearly than in mice, and HLA may possibly be involved.

Isolated RNA was reverse transcribed into cDNA used as the sequencing template. Clones were read by immunoSEQ multiplex PCR, and TCRdb kept only the in-frame ones, dropping some. The sample has around 190,000 clones, more than 55% seen once. Looked up from germline, CDR1 is MNHEY and CDR2 is SMNVEV (reference sequence). V trimming: 2 bases; J trimming: 6 bases; junction bases outside the gene matches: 10. This CDR3 contains 16 residues. PBMC-derived CD4+ and CD8+ T cells were sorted. About this clone: What it recognizes is unknown.

The rearrangement links TRBV27 to TRBJ1-2; the match to TRBD1 covers 9 bases. This TCR derives from a human donor in good health. The sequenced sample was CD8+ T cells sorted from blood. The chain's CDR3 is CASSLRGQGTGDGYTF. The CDR3 DNA reads TGTGCCAGCAGTTTACGAGGACAGGGGACCGGAGATGGCTACACCTTC.